This is a list of T cell receptor beta chains from one sample in a study of shared clonotypes between healthy human individuals. Clones were sequenced by immunoSEQ multiplex PCR, and TCRdb holds only the in-frame ones, with some missing. The top ten hold about 10% of the sample, which has about 340,000 clones, about 70% seen once. Sequencing was carried out using memory CD4+ T cells sorted from blood. These receptors were obtained from a man aged 25-45 years in good health. CDR3s include the opening cysteine and the closing phenylalanine or tryptophan. The order of the fields is J gene, V gene, clone size, D gene, CDR3 DNA, CDR3 protein. D genes are given only for firm matches. Clone size is not always given. Where it is, it says once, few, many or a class for expanded clones.

TRBJ2-7,TRBV19,few,TRBD1,TGTGCCAGTAGTTTTCCGGGACAGGCCTACGAGCAGTACTTC,CASSFPGQAYEQYF
TRBJ1-1,TRBV7-2,-,-,TGTGCCAGCAGCTCCTCACGGGGATCCGCTGAAGCTTTCTTT,CASSSSRGSAEAFF
TRBJ2-3,TRBV2,-,-,TGTGCCAGCAGCCTCGACTCAACCACAGATACGCAGTATTTT,CASSLDSTTDTQYF
TRBJ2-5,TRBV2,few,TRBD2,TGTGCCAGCAGTAATCGCGGGAGTGGGGAAGAGACCCAGTACTTC,CASSNRGSGEETQYF
TRBJ1-5,TRBV9,-,TRBD1,TGTGCCAGCAGCGCAGGACAGGGACTCAATCAGCCCCAGCATTTT,CASSAGQGLNQPQHF
TRBJ2-5,TRBV2,-,-,TGTGCCAGCAGTCAAGGGGGGGTTCGTCACCAAGAGACCCAGTACTTC,CASSQGGVRHQETQYF
TRBJ2-2,TRBV6-5,-,-,TGTGCCAGCAGCCGACAGTATACCGGGGAGCTGTTTTTT,CASSRQYTGELFF
TRBJ1-5,TRBV7-2,-,-,TGTGCCAGCAGCTTAGCGGGAGGTAGCAATCAGCCCCAGCATTTT,CASSLAGGSNQPQHF
TRBJ2-6,TRBV19,-,TRBD2,TGTGCCAGTAGTACAAGCGGGAGCTCTGGGGCCAACGTCCTGACTTTC,CASSTSGSSGANVLTF
TRBJ2-3,TRBV6-5,-,-,TGTGCCAGCAGACCCCACAGGGAATCCACAGATACGCAGTATTTT,CASRPHRESTDTQYF
TRBJ2-6,TRBV5-1,-,-,TGCGCCAGCAGCCCGTGGGGGGAGTCTGGGGCCAACGTCCTGACTTTC,CASSPWGESGANVLTF
TRBJ2-4,TRBV28,-,TRBD1,TGTGCCAGCAGAGGACAGGGGACAGCCAAAAACATTCAGTACTTC,CASRGQGTAKNIQYF
TRBJ1-2,TRBV11-2,-,-,TGTGCCAGCAGCTGGGGCCCTAACTATGGCTACACCTTC,CASSWGPNYGYTF
TRBJ2-7,TRBV27,-,-,TGTGCCAGCAGTCCCCTCCCTGGCCAGGCCTCCTACGAGCAGTACTTC,CASSPLPGQASYEQYF
TRBJ2-5,TRBV7-8,-,-,TGTGCCAGCAGCTTTAGACAGATCCAAGAGACCCAGTACTTC,CASSFRQIQETQYF
TRBJ2-7,TRBV7-9,once,TRBD1,TGTGCCAGCAGCTATCAGGGGGCGGGAGAGCAGTACTTC,CASSYQGAGEQYF
TRBJ1-3,TRBV30,-,TRBD1,TGTGCCTGGAGTGGGAACAGGGGTGGAAACACCATATATTTT,CAWSGNRGGNTIYF
TRBJ2-7,TRBV6-1,few,-,TGTGCCAGCAGGAGGGGAGCAGAAGGAATTTACGAGCAGTACTTC,CASRRGAEGIYEQYF
TRBJ2-1,TRBV2,few,-,TGTGCCAGCCAAATGCCCGACCAAAACAATGAGCAGTTCTTC,CASQMPDQNNEQFF
TRBJ2-5,TRBV2,few,-,TGTGCCAGCAAGGAGGAAGAGACCCAGTACTTC,CASKEEETQYF
TRBJ2-1,TRBV19,-,-,TGTGCCAGTAGTCCTCTCCCCTCCGTCAATGAGCAGTTCTTC,CASSPLPSVNEQFF
TRBJ2-6,TRBV19,-,TRBD1,TGTGCCAGTAGTGGGGGACAGGGTAATTGGGCTGGGGCCAACGTCCTGACTTTC,CASSGGQGNWAGANVLTF
TRBJ2-5,TRBV29-1,once,-,TGCAGCGTGCGGGGTGGGGCGACGGAGACCCAGTACTTC,CSVRGGATETQYF
TRBJ2-1,TRBV19,-,TRBD2,TGTGCCAGTAGTATCGGGAGGGCCACCTACAATGAGCAGTTCTTC,CASSIGRATYNEQFF
TRBJ2-1,TRBV28,once,TRBD2,TGTGCCAGCAGGGACAGCGGGGGGAGCAATGAGCAGTTCTTC,CASRDSGGSNEQFF
TRBJ2-1,TRBV18,-,TRBD2,TGTGCCAGCTCGCAGGGACTAGACTACAATGAGCAGTTCTTC,CASSQGLDYNEQFF
TRBJ2-5,TRBV7-2,-,TRBD2,TGTGCCAGCAGTCCACCGGGACTACGGGAGACCCAGTACTTC,CASSPPGLRETQYF
TRBJ2-1,TRBV6-1,-,TRBD2,TGTGCCACCTCACGGGGGGTCTCCTACAATGAGCAGTTCTTC,CATSRGVSYNEQFF
TRBJ2-1,TRBV7-8,-,-,TGTGCCAGCAGCTTGGGGGACTACAATGAGCAGTTCTTC,CASSLGDYNEQFF
TRBJ1-3,TRBV28,-,TRBD1,TGTGCCAGCACCCCGGCAGGGGGCTTCTCTGGAAACACCATATATTTT,CASTPAGGFSGNTIYF
TRBJ2-7,TRBV5-1,-,TRBD1,TGCGCCAGCAGCTTGGGCCGGGACAGACATTACGAGCAGTACTTC,CASSLGRDRHYEQYF
TRBJ2-2,TRBV10-3,-,TRBD1,TGTGCCATCACGGGGACAGCAGGCACCGGGGAGCTGTTTTTT,CAITGTAGTGELFF
TRBJ2-7,TRBV28,-,TRBD1,TGTGCCAGCAGCATCCCGGGACAGGGGGCGTGGGAGCAGTACTTC,CASSIPGQGAWEQYF
TRBJ2-5,TRBV10-3,-,-,TGTGCCATCAGTGACGTTGCGGGCAGGGAGACCCAGTACTTC,CAISDVAGRETQYF
TRBJ2-1,TRBV11-1,-,-,TGTGCCAGCAGCTTAGCTGGGGGTGGGGATGAGCAGTTCTTC,CASSLAGGGDEQFF
TRBJ2-5,TRBV5-4,few,-,TGTGCCAGCAGCTTGGATGCCAGGACCCAAGAGACCCAGTACTTC,CASSLDARTQETQYF
TRBJ2-7,TRBV11-3,many,-,TGTGCCAGCAGCTTGGACACCTACGAGCAGTACTTC,CASSLDTYEQYF
TRBJ1-2,TRBV27,-,-,TGTGCCAGCGGAAACTATCCTCATGGCTACACCTTC,CASGNYPHGYTF
TRBJ2-7,TRBV6-1,-,-,TGTGCCAGCAGCCCGGGAATCATCGAGTACGAGCAGTACTTC,CASSPGIIEYEQYF